The rows below give T cell receptor beta chains drawn from one sample of a study of blood T cell repertoires in COVID-19. Repertoires were generated with immunoSEQ multiplex PCR, while TCRdb's copy carries only in-frame clones and drops some. The sample has roughly 100,000 clones; around 89% are singletons. The sequencing sample was made of peripheral blood. The receptors shown here come from a woman of 80 years or more with acute or convalescent COVID-19. The CDR3 runs from the conserved cysteine through the conserved F or W. A D gene is named only where the DNA matches it firmly. Size values are once, few and many counts, or a class for expanded clones, and some rows have none.

V gene	D gene	clone size	J gene	CDR3 DNA	CDR3 protein
TRBV5-1	TRBD1	few	TRBJ1-6	TGCGCCAGCAGCTTGGAGGGGGCTAATTCACCCCTCCACTTT	CASSLEGANSPLHF
TRBV7-9	TRBD1	.	TRBJ2-3	TGTGCCAGCAGCGACCGGGACAGGGGTTTGTGGGATACGCAGTATTTT	CASSDRDRGLWDTQYF
TRBV5-6	.	.	TRBJ1-1	TGTGCCAGCAGCCCCCCGACAGGCTCTATGAACACTGAAGCTTTCTTT	CASSPPTGSMNTEAFF
TRBV3-1/TRBV3-2	TRBD1	.	TRBJ2-2	TGTGCCAGCAGCCGACAGGGGGGGACCGGGGAGCTGTTTTTT	CASSRQGGTGELFF
TRBV3-1/TRBV3-2	TRBD2	.	TRBJ2-7	TGTGCCAGCAGCCAACCTGGACTAGCGGCCCTCCTCTGCCTGGGCTACGAGCAGTACTTC	CASSQPGLAALLCLGYEQYF
TRBV5-4	TRBD1	.	TRBJ2-7	TGTGCCAGCAGCATGGGACAGGGAAACGAGCAGTACTTC	CASSMGQGNEQYF
TRBV9	TRBD1	.	TRBJ2-7	TGTGCCAGCAGCTTAGGGGGCGACTCCTACGAGCAGTACTTC	CASSLGGDSYEQYF
TRBV7-9	TRBD1	once	TRBJ2-5	TGTGCCAGCAGCACCGACAGGGGGCGTGGGGAGACCCAGTACTTC	CASSTDRGRGETQYF
TRBV15	.	.	TRBJ2-3	TGTGCCACCAGCAGAGTAGTTCCCTACAGTACGCGAAGGTCTAGCACAGATACGCAGTATTTT	CATSRVVPYSTRRSSTDTQYF
TRBV5-1	TRBD1	.	TRBJ2-7	TGCGCCAGCAGCTTGTTTACAGGGGGCGAGCAGTACTTC	CASSLFTGGEQYF
TRBV3-1/TRBV3-2	.	once	TRBJ1-2	TGTGCCAGCAGCCAAGATTATAGGGGCGTCTATGGCTACACCTTC	CASSQDYRGVYGYTF
TRBV6-5	.	.	TRBJ1-1	TGTGCCAGCAGTAGGTCGGACATAGAAGCTTTCTTT	CASSRSDIEAFF
TRBV4-2	TRBD1	.	TRBJ1-5	TGTGCCAGCAGCCAAGAGTGGGAAGGGGGCAGACAGCCCCAGCATTTT	CASSQEWEGGRQPQHF
TRBV5-1	.	.	TRBJ2-7	TGCGCCAGCAGCTTGGCCCCCGGCTCCTACGAGCAGTACTTC	CASSLAPGSYEQYF
TRBV5-1	TRBD1	.	TRBJ1-2	TGCGCCAGCAGCTTACCCGGGACAGTACATGGCTACACCTTC	CASSLPGTVHGYTF
TRBV5-4	.	.	TRBJ1-1	TGTGCCAGCAGCACCCGAGAGGTAACTGAAGCTTTCTTT	CASSTREVTEAFF
TRBV6-5	TRBD1	.	TRBJ2-7	TGTGCCAGCAGTTTACCGGGACAGTTCTCCGAGCAGTACTTC	CASSLPGQFSEQYF
TRBV12-3/TRBV12-4	.	.	TRBJ2-2	TGTGCCAGCAGTTTAGGCGGTTTCGGGGAGCTGTTTTTT	CASSLGGFGELFF
TRBV5-6	TRBD1	.	TRBJ1-2	TGTGCCAGCAGCCTCCCGGGACAGGGAAGTTCCTATGGCTACACCTTC	CASSLPGQGSSYGYTF
TRBV4-1	TRBD1	.	TRBJ2-1	TGCGCCAGCAGCCAACCGGGACAGGGGACCTACAATGAGCAGTTCTTC	CASSQPGQGTYNEQFF
TRBV2	.	.	TRBJ1-5	TGTGCCAGCAGCCGGCTGGGTATAGCCATAGCGGAGCCCCAGCATTTT	CASSRLGIAIAEPQHF
TRBV6-6	TRBD2	.	TRBJ2-7	TGTGCCAGCAGTATAACCGGAGGCGGGGGGCCTAAAGAGCAGTACTTC	CASSITGGGGPKEQYF
TRBV28	.	.	TRBJ1-1	TGTGCCAGCAGTTTATCTGACCAGGCGAAAGCTTTCTTT	CASSLSDQAKAFF
TRBV10-3	.	.	TRBJ1-2	TGTGCCATCAGTGAGGCCAGGGGTTCCTATGGCTACACCTTC	CAISEARGSYGYTF
TRBV18	.	.	TRBJ2-3	TGTGCCGGAGGATATTCCGACCTTAGCACAGATACGCAGTATTTT	CAGGYSDLSTDTQYF
TRBV5-1	TRBD2	.	TRBJ2-7	TGCGCCAGCAGCCCGGGGGGAGCCTACGAGCAGTACTTC	CASSPGGAYEQYF
TRBV29-1	.	.	TRBJ1-5	TGCAGCGTTGGAAACGGGGGAAGCAATCAGCCCCAGCATTTT	CSVGNGGSNQPQHF
TRBV4-1	.	.	TRBJ2-5	TGCGCCAGCAGCCAAGAAAACGACAGTCGGGAGACCCAGTACTTC	CASSQENDSRETQYF